Listed below are T cell receptor beta chains from one sample, sequenced in a study of blood T cell repertoires in COVID-19. Assay: immunoSEQ multiplex PCR; the TCRdb copy retains only in-frame clones and omits some. Of roughly 320,000 clones listed, just over 85% are singletons. The sample consisted of PBMCs or T cells enriched from blood (not recorded which). The receptors were sampled from a man aged 30 to 39 who had recovered from COVID-19. The CDR3 runs from the conserved cysteine through the conserved F or W. A D gene is named only where the DNA matches it firmly. A clone size is listed for some rows: how often the clone was seen (once, few, many), or a class if it is expanded.

v_call	d_call	j_call	clone_size	cdr3_nt	cdr3_aa
TRBV7-9	NA	TRBJ2-7	NA	TGTGCCAGCAGCCCGCCTAGAGGGACCTACGAGCAGTACTTC	CASSPPRGTYEQYF
TRBV5-1	TRBD1	TRBJ1-1	NA	TGCGCCAGCAGCTTGGGGACAGGGGGCTCTCGTGGCACTGAAGCTTTCTTT	CASSLGTGGSRGTEAFF
TRBV7-2	NA	TRBJ1-3	NA	TGTGCCAGCAGCGTCCTCAGGGCTGGAAACACCATATATTTT	CASSVLRAGNTIYF
TRBV21-1	NA	TRBJ2-1	NA	TGTGCCAGCAGCAAAGCAAGCAACCGAGGCGAGTTCTTC	CASSKASNRGEFF
TRBV5-1	TRBD2	TRBJ2-7	NA	TGCGCCAGCAGCTTCAACTTCGACGAGGGGACTAGCGGGAGTATGGAGCAGTACTTC	CASSFNFDEGTSGSMEQYF
TRBV6-5	NA	TRBJ2-6	NA	TGTGCCAGCAGTTACCGGACAGTGCGTGGGGCCAACGTCCTGACTTTC	CASSYRTVRGANVLTF
TRBV29-1	TRBD1	TRBJ2-1	NA	TGCAGCGCGAGCCGGGGACAGGGGGGGCACAATGAGCAGTTCTTC	CSASRGQGGHNEQFF
TRBV6-5	NA	TRBJ2-7	NA	TGTGCCAGTAAGGGACTCCGAGAGCAGTACTTC	CASKGLREQYF
TRBV7-2	TRBD1	TRBJ2-6	NA	TGTGCCAGCAGCCGGGACAGCTCTGGGGCCAACGTCCTGACTTTC	CASSRDSSGANVLTF
TRBV13	TRBD2	TRBJ2-7	NA	TGTGCCAGCAGCTGGGGACTAGCGGGAAACTACGAGCAGTACTTC	CASSWGLAGNYEQYF
TRBV5-1	NA	TRBJ1-2	few	TGCGCCAGCAGCACCGGAGGGTGGGAGGCATATGGCTACACCTTC	CASSTGGWEAYGYTF
TRBV11-2	TRBD2	TRBJ2-5	NA	TGTGCCAGCAGCTTCGCGGGAGCTGGTGAGACCCAGTACTTC	CASSFAGAGETQYF
TRBV20-1	TRBD2	TRBJ2-5	NA	TGCAGTGCTAGTCCAGAAGCGGGGGGCAAAACGGAGACCCAGTACTTC	CSASPEAGGKTETQYF
TRBV28	NA	TRBJ1-5	NA	TGTGCCAGCAGTTTATTCCGTCAAGGGCGGGGGGGGCGACCCTTGGCCCAGCATTTT	CASSLFRQGRGGRPLAQHF
TRBV11-2	NA	TRBJ1-1	NA	TGTGCCAGCAGCTTGGGGGGAGGCGGCACTGAAGCTTTCTTT	CASSLGGGGTEAFF
TRBV12-5	TRBD2	TRBJ2-3	NA	TGTGCTAGTGGTTTCTCCCTAGCGGGAAACACAGATACGCAGTATTTT	CASGFSLAGNTDTQYF
TRBV9	TRBD2	TRBJ2-3	NA	TGTGCCAGCAGCGTAGCTGCACCCGGGACTAGCACATCAGATACGCAGTATTTT	CASSVAAPGTSTSDTQYF
TRBV7-8	NA	TRBJ2-1	once	TGTGCCAGCAGCTTAGGTCGCATCTGGGGGCATGAGCAGTTCTTC	CASSLGRIWGHEQFF
TRBV7-9	NA	TRBJ1-1	once	TGTGCCAGCAGCTTGGAGGGCTTGAACACTGAAGCTTTCTTT	CASSLEGLNTEAFF
TRBV29-1	NA	TRBJ1-1	once	TGCAGCGCTCCGGGAGTGAACACTGAAGCTTTCTTT	CSAPGVNTEAFF
TRBV12-3/TRBV12-4	NA	TRBJ2-1	once	TGTGCCAGCAGTTTGGCGGGCGGTGAGCAGTTCTTC	CASSLAGGEQFF
TRBV7-9	NA	TRBJ1-1	once	TGTGCCAGCAGCTCGGGACGGGGGGCCGCTGAAGCTTTCTTT	CASSSGRGAAEAFF
TRBV5-1	TRBD1	TRBJ2-5	NA	TGCGCCAGCAGCTTACAGGGGGTGGGAGAGACCCAGTACTTC	CASSLQGVGETQYF
TRBV12-3/TRBV12-4	NA	TRBJ1-4	once	TGTGCCAGCAGTTCGACTCCTTCTGAAAAACTGTTTTTT	CASSSTPSEKLFF
TRBV6-5	NA	TRBJ1-3	NA	TGTGCCAGCAGTTACTCATCGACAGGCGCTGGAAACACCATATATTTT	CASSYSSTGAGNTIYF
TRBV7-9	TRBD1	TRBJ1-3	NA	TGTGCCAGCAGCTTAGACTATAGGGGGCTGGACACCATATATTTT	CASSLDYRGLDTIYF
TRBV28	TRBD1	TRBJ1-2	NA	TGTGCCAGCAGTTTCAGGGGGTATGGGTTGGGCTACACCTTC	CASSFRGYGLGYTF
TRBV3-1/TRBV3-2	NA	TRBJ2-1	NA	TGTGCCAGCAGCCAACTCCCACCGGGAGTTAACTCCTACAATGAGCAGTTCTTC	CASSQLPPGVNSYNEQFF
TRBV5-1	TRBD1	TRBJ1-2	NA	TGCGCCAGCAGGCAGGACAGGGGCTATGGCTACACCTTC	CASRQDRGYGYTF
TRBV12-1	NA	TRBJ2-3	NA	TGTGCCAGCAGCTTTGCGGGGGGGGTCCCCAGCACAGATACGCAGTATTTT	CASSFAGGVPSTDTQYF
TRBV20-1	NA	TRBJ2-5	NA	TGCAGTGCTAGTTCGGAGACCCAGTACTTC	CSASSETQYF
TRBV5-4	NA	TRBJ2-7	NA	TGTGCCAGCAGCTTCGTTGGTAGCGGATCCTACGAGCAGTACTTC	CASSFVGSGSYEQYF
TRBV29-1	NA	TRBJ1-1	NA	TGCAGCTTTCTGGACAGACTACACACTGAAGCTTTCTTT	CSFLDRLHTEAFF
TRBV6-2/TRBV6-3	TRBD1	TRBJ1-2	NA	TGTGCCAGCAGTTATCCGGGACAGGCCGCTTCTTATGGCTACACCTTC	CASSYPGQAASYGYTF
TRBV4-1	NA	TRBJ1-2	NA	TGCGCCAGCAGCCAACCGACAGTTAATTACTATGGCTACACCTTC	CASSQPTVNYYGYTF
TRBV7-8	NA	TRBJ2-7	NA	TGTGCCAGCACCCCAGGCCAGGGAAACTACTACGAGCAGTACTTC	CASTPGQGNYYEQYF
TRBV27	NA	TRBJ2-3	NA	TGTGCCTGTGGGGGCGCCAGCACAGATACGCAGTATTTT	CACGGASTDTQYF
TRBV9	NA	TRBJ1-3	NA	TGTGCCAGCAGCGTAGACGAGGCCCGCTCTGGAAACACCATATATTTT	CASSVDEARSGNTIYF
TRBV27	NA	TRBJ2-7	NA	TGTGCCAGCAGTTTATCGAGCGGAACCTACGAGCAGTACTTC	CASSLSSGTYEQYF
TRBV19	NA	TRBJ1-5	NA	TGTGCCAGTAGTCAAACACCGCGGAATAGCAATCAGCCCCAGCATTTT	CASSQTPRNSNQPQHF
TRBV10-1	TRBD2	TRBJ2-7	NA	TGCGCCAGCAGTGAAGGGACTAGCAGATACGAGCAGTACTTC	CASSEGTSRYEQYF
TRBV13	NA	TRBJ2-5	NA	TGTGCCAGCATGGCGTCAGGCGCACCCCGCCAAGAGACCCAGTACTTC	CASMASGAPRQETQYF
TRBV3-1/TRBV3-2	NA	TRBJ1-3	NA	TGTGCCAGCAGCCAACCGCACAACTCTGGAAACACCATATATTTT	CASSQPHNSGNTIYF